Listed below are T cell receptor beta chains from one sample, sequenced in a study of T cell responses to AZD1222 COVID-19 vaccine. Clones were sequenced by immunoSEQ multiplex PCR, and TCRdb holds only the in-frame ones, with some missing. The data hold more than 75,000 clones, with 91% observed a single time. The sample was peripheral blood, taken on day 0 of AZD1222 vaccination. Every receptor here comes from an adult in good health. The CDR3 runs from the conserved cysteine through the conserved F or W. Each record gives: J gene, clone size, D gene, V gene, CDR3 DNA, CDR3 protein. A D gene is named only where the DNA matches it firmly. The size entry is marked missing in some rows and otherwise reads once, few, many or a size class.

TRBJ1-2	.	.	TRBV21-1	TGTGCCAGCAGCCGGGAGGGGACCCCCTATGGCTACACCTTC	CASSREGTPYGYTF
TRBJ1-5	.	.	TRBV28	TGTGCCAGCAGGCCTACAGGGAGCGGTCAGCCCCAGCATTTT	CASRPTGSGQPQHF
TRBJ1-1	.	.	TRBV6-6	TGTGCCAGCAGTTTGACAGGCTCGAACTGGAACACTGAAGCTTTCTTT	CASSLTGSNWNTEAFF
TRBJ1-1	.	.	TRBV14	TGTGCCAGCAGCCAAGATGGACCCCCTGGCACTGAAGCTTTCTTT	CASSQDGPPGTEAFF
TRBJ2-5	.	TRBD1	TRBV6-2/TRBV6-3	TGTGCCAGCAGTTCCAGGGGGCAGACCCAGTACTTC	CASSSRGQTQYF
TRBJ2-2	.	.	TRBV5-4	TGTGCCAGCAGCTTGGCCCTTAAGAACACCGGGGAGCTGTTTTTT	CASSLALKNTGELFF
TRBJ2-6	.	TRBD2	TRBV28	TGTGCCAGCAGTTTAGGACGGGGAGGGTATGGGGCCAACGTCCTGACTTTC	CASSLGRGGYGANVLTF
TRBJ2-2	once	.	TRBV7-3	TGTGCCAGCAGCTATCAACAGGGAACCGGGGAGCTGTTTTTT	CASSYQQGTGELFF
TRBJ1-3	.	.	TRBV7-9	TGTGCCAGCAGCTTAAGGCTCTCAGGCCAGGGGACCATATATTTT	CASSLRLSGQGTIYF
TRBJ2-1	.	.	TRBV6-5	TGTGCCAGCAGTTATGGGGCCAGAAATGAGCAGTTCTTC	CASSYGARNEQFF
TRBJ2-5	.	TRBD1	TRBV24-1	TGTGCCACCAGTGACTCCAGACAGGGGCTACGATCGGTCGGTCGGGAGACCCAGTACTTC	CATSDSRQGLRSVGRETQYF
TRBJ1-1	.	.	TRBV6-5	TGTGCCAGCAGTTACTCCGAGGGGACACCAGAAGCTTTCTTT	CASSYSEGTPEAFF
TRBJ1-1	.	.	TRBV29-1	TGCAGCGTTGGACAACGAAACACTGAAGCTTTCTTT	CSVGQRNTEAFF
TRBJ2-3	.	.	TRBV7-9	TGTGCCGGGGAGACAGGCACAGATACGCAGTATTTT	CAGETGTDTQYF
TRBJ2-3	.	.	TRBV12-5	TGTGCTAGTGGTTTGGGACAGGTCCACACAGATACGCAGTATTTT	CASGLGQVHTDTQYF
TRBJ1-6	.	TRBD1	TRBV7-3	TGTGCCAGCAGTACGGGACAGGGTAATTCACCCCTCCACTTT	CASSTGQGNSPLHF
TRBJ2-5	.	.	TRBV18	TGTGCCAGCTCACCACCGGGACGTCAAGAGACCCAGTACTTC	CASSPPGRQETQYF
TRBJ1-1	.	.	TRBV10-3	TGTGCCATCAGGAGTAGAACGAACACTGAAGCTTTCTTT	CAIRSRTNTEAFF
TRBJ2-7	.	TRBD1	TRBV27	TGTGCCAGCAGTTCCATCAGGGGGATGAGAACCTACGAGCAGTACTTC	CASSSIRGMRTYEQYF
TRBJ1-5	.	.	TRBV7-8	TGTGCCAGCAGCTTACGGAGGGATAGCAATCAGCCCCAGCATTTT	CASSLRRDSNQPQHF
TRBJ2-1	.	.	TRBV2	TGTGCCAGCAGATCCAGGGTGTCCTACAATGAGCAGTTCTTC	CASRSRVSYNEQFF
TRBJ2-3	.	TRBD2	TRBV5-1	TGCGCCAGCAGCCAGGGACTAGCGGGCACAGATACGCAGTATTTT	CASSQGLAGTDTQYF
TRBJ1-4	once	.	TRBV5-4	TGTGCCAGCAGCTTGGCCTCCGGCCATGGGGAAAAACTGTTTTTT	CASSLASGHGEKLFF
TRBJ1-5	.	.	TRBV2	TGTGCCAGCAGCCGGGACGGTGGGAATCAGCCCCAGCATTTT	CASSRDGGNQPQHF
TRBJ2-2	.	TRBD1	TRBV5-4	TGTGCCAGCAGTCCTGGGACAGGGGGCGCGAACACCGGGGAGCTGTTTTTT	CASSPGTGGANTGELFF
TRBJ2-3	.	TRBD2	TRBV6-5	TGTGCCAGCAGTACCCTAGCGGGAGAAGGAGATACGCAGTATTTT	CASSTLAGEGDTQYF
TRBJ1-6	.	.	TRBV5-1	TGCGCCAGCAGCCGGAAAGAACAGGGAAGCTCCTATAATTCACCCCTCCACTTT	CASSRKEQGSSYNSPLHF
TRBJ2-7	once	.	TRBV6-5	TGTGCCAGCAGTCTCGACGGAGACCACTACGAGCAGTACTTC	CASSLDGDHYEQYF
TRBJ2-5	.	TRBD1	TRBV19	TGTGCCAGTAGATTTGGGGACAGGGGAGAGACCCAGTACTTC	CASRFGDRGETQYF
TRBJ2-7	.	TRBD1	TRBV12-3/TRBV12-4	TGTGCCAGCAGCCCTTACAGGGGGAACGAGCAGTACTTC	CASSPYRGNEQYF
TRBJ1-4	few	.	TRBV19	TGTGCCAGTAGTATCCGAAATGAAAAACTGTTTTTT	CASSIRNEKLFF
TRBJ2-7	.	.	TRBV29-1	TGCAGCGTTGTGGGGCAGGGACCCCACGAGCAGTACTTC	CSVVGQGPHEQYF
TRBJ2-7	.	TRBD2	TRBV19	TGTGCCAGTAGTATAGGTGAGGGGAGCGGGGGCCACGAGCAGTACTTC	CASSIGEGSGGHEQYF
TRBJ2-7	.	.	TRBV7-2	TGTGCCAGCAGCTTTATGATGGGGACCTACGAGCAGTACTTC	CASSFMMGTYEQYF
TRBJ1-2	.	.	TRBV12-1	TGTGCCAGCAGCAGGGGACAGGCCTATGGCTACACCTTC	CASSRGQAYGYTF
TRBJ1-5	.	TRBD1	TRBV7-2	TGTGCCAGCAGCCCACGACAGGGTAGTCAGCCCCAGCATTTT	CASSPRQGSQPQHF
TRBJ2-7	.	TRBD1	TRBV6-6	TGTGCCAGCAGGTACTGGTCAGGGGGAGTAGACGAGCAGTACTTC	CASRYWSGGVDEQYF
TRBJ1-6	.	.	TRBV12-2	TGTGCAAGTCGCTTACCCCCGATAGGGTATTCACCCCTCCACTTT	CASRLPPIGYSPLHF
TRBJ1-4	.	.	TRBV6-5	TGTGCCAGCAAGGAGAGCTTTAATGAAAAACTGTTTTTT	CASKESFNEKLFF
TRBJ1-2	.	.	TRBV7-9	TGTGCCAGCAGCTTGCACCTTTATGGCTACACCTTC	CASSLHLYGYTF
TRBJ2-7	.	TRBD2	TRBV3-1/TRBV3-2	TGTGCCAGCAGCCAAGATTTTAGGGGGACTAGCGGGAGTAAAAACGAGCAGTACTTC	CASSQDFRGTSGSKNEQYF
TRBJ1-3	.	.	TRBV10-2	TGCGCCAGCAGTGGGTGGGGGCGAGACACCATATATTTT	CASSGWGRDTIYF
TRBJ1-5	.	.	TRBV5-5	TGTGCCAGCAGCCCGACACAAGGCAATCAGCCCCAGCATTTT	CASSPTQGNQPQHF
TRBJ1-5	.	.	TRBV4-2	TGTGCCAGCAGCATACATGGCAATCAGCCCCAGCATTTT	CASSIHGNQPQHF
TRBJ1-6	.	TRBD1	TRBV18	TGTGCCAGCTCACCGGACAGGGGAGGGCCCAATTCACCCCTCCACTTT	CASSPDRGGPNSPLHF
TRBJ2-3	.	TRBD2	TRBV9	TGTGCCAGCAGCGTTCGAGCGGGGGCCGGCACAGATACGCAGTATTTT	CASSVRAGAGTDTQYF
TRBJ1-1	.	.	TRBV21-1	TGTGCCAGCAGCAAAGGACAACAGGGTATGAACACTGAAGCTTTCTTT	CASSKGQQGMNTEAFF
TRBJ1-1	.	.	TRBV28	TGTGCCAGCAGTGTTCTTCAGGCTATACACACTGAAGCTTTCTTT	CASSVLQAIHTEAFF
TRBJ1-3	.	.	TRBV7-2	TGTGCCAGCAGCTTAGAGGGCAGGCTCTCTGGAAACACCATATATTTT	CASSLEGRLSGNTIYF
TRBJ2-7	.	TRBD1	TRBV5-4	TGTGCCAGCAGCCCTCCCCCGGGACAGGGGAGGGACGAGCAGTACTTC	CASSPPPGQGRDEQYF
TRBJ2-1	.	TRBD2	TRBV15	TGTGCCACCAGCAGCATCGAACTAGCGGGGACTAGGAATGAGCAGTTCTTC	CATSSIELAGTRNEQFF
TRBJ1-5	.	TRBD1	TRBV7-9	TGTGCCAGCAGCCTCGGACAGGGGCGCAATCAGCCCCAGCATTTT	CASSLGQGRNQPQHF
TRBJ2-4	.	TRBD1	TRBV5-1	TGCGCCAGCAGCCCCCCCGGGACAGGGTTCGTCATTCAGTACTTC	CASSPPGTGFVIQYF
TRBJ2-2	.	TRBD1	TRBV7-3	TGTGCCAGCAGCCGACAGGGATTCAACACCGGGGAGCTGTTTTTT	CASSRQGFNTGELFF
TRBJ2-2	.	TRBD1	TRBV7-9	TGTGCCAGCAGCTCCGGGACAGGACACGCCGGGGAGCTGTTTTTT	CASSSGTGHAGELFF
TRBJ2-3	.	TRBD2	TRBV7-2	TGTGCCAGCAGCCTAAGAGGGCTAGCGGGGGGGAACACAGATACGCAGTATTTT	CASSLRGLAGGNTDTQYF
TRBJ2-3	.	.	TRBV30	TGTGCCGGCACCCGGCCCCCGAGCGATACGCAGTATTTT	CAGTRPPSDTQYF
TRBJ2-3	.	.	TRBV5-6	TGTGCCAGCAGCCCTCCTTCGGCAGATACGCAGTATTTT	CASSPPSADTQYF
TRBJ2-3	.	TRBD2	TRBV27	TGTGCCAGCAGTCAACGACTAGCGGGGGGTCAGGATACGCAGTATTTT	CASSQRLAGGQDTQYF